These T cell receptor beta chains were read from a single sample in a study of post-analysis software for immune sequencing data. TCRdb re-analysed the PCR reads in MiXCR, keeping a single row per CDR3 protein. The repertoire holds roughly 620,000 distinct CDR3 sequences, with about 40% as singletons. Sequencing was performed on blood. The receptors derive from a girl aged 10 to 17 with multiple sclerosis. The CDR3 runs from the conserved cysteine through the conserved F or W. Fields, in order: J gene, V gene, CDR3 protein.

TRBJ2-1 | TRBV2 | CASSERDRGYNEQFF
TRBJ2-3 | TRBV5-8 | CASSTGNLYTQYF
TRBJ2-5 | TRBV9 | CASSDSRRGETQYF
TRBJ2-3 | TRBV20-1 | CSAPQGGSGSTDTQYF
TRBJ1-5 | TRBV4-1 | CASSQFPELGVNQPQHF
TRBJ2-7 | TRBV28 | CASSHQGASPYEQYF
TRBJ1-2 | TRBV29-1 | CSVVGGAQDGYTF
TRBJ1-1 | TRBV5-1 | CASSLVPDGEAFF
TRBJ2-6 | TRBV27 | CASSSDRAGANVLTF
TRBJ1-1 | TRBV20-1 | CSAWGLNTEAFF
TRBJ2-2 | TRBV12-3/TRBV12-4 | CASSPSGTNTGELFF
TRBJ2-3 | TRBV4-1 | CASSQTGTSIYTDTQYF
TRBJ2-1 | TRBV13 | CASSADQDSYNEQFF
TRBJ2-7 | TRBV20-1 | CSARDRVDYEQYF
TRBJ1-2 | TRBV4-1 | CASSQARDSHGYTF
TRBJ2-5 | TRBV7-9 | CASIASDRVPRETQYF